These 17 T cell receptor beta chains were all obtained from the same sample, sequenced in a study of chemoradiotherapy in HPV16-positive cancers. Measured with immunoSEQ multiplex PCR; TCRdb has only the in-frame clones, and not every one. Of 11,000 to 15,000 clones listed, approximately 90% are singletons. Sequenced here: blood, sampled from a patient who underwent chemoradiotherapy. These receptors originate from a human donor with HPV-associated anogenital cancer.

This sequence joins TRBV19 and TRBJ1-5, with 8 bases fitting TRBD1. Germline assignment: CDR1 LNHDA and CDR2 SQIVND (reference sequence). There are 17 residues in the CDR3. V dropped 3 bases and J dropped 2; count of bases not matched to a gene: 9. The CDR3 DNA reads TGTGCCAGTAGTATGGGGACAGGCTTCTGGGGCAATCAGCCCCAGCATTTT. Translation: CASSMGTGFWGNQPQHF.

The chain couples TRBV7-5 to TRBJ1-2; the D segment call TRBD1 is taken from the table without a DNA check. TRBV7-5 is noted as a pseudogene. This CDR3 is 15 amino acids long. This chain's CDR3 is CASGKYSSNNYGYTF. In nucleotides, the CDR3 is TGTGCCAGCGGCAAGTACAGCTCTAACAACTATGGCTACACCTTC.

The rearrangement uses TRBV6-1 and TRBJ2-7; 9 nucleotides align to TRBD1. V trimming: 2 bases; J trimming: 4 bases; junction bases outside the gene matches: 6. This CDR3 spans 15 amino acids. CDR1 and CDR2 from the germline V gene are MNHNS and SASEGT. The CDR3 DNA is TGTGCCAGCAGTGAACGCATGGGACAGGGTTACGAGCAGTACTTC. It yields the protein CASSERMGQGYEQYF.

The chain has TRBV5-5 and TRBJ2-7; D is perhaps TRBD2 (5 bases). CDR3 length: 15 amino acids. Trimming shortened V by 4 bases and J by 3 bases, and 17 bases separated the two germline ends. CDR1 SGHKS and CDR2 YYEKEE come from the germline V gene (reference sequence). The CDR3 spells CASSPDLDFFYEQYF. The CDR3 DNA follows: TGTGCCAGCAGCCCGGACCTGGACTTCTTCTACGAGCAGTACTTC.

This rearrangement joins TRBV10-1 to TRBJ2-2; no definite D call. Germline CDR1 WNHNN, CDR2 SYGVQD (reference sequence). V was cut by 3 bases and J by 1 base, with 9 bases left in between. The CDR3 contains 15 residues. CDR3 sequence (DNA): TGCGCCAGCAGTGATTCATATTGGAACACCGGGGAGCTGTTTTTT. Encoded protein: CASSDSYWNTGELFF.

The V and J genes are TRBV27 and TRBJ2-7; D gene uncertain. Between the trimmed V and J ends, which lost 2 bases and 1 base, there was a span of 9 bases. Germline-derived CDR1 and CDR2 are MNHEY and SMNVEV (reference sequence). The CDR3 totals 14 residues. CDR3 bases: TGTGCCAGCAGTTTAGCGCGCTTATCCTACGAGCAGTACTTC. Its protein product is CASSLARLSYEQYF.

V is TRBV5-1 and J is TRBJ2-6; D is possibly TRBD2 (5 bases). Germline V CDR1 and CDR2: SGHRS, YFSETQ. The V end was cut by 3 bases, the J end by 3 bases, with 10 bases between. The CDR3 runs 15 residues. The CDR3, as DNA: TGCGCCAGCAGCTCGGTTCGGGGTGGGGCCAACGTCCTGACTTTC. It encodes CASSSVRGGANVLTF.

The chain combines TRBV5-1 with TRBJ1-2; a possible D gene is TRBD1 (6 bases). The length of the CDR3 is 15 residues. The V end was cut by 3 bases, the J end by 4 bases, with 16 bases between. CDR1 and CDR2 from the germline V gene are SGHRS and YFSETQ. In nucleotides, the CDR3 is TGCGCCAGCAGCTCGAAACCTGGGGGCAGCTATGGCTACACCTTC. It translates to CASSSKPGGSYGYTF.

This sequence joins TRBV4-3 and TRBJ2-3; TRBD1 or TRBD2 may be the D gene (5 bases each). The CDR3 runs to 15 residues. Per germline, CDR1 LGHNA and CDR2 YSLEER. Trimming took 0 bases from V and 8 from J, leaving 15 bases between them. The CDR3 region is CASSQELGVRLTQYF. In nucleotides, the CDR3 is TGCGCCAGCAGCCAAGAATTGGGGGTGCGGCTTACGCAGTATTTT.

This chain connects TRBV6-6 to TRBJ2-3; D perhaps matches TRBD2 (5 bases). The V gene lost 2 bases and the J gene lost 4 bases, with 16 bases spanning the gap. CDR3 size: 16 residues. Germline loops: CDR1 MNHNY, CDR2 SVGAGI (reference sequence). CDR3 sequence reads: CASSYTLPASPDTQYF. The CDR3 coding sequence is TGTGCCAGCAGTTACACGTTACCCGCTAGCCCAGATACGCAGTATTTT.

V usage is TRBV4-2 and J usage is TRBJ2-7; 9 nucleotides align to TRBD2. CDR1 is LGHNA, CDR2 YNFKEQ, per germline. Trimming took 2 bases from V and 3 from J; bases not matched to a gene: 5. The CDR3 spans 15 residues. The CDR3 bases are TGTGCCAGCAGCCAACTTAGCGGGGGAATCTACGAGCAGTACTTC. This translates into CASSQLSGGIYEQYF.

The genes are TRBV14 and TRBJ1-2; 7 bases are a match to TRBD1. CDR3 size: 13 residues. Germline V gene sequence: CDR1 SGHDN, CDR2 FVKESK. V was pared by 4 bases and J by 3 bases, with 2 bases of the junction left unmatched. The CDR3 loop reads CASSPDRDYGYTF. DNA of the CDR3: TGTGCCAGCAGCCCCGACAGGGACTATGGCTACACCTTC.

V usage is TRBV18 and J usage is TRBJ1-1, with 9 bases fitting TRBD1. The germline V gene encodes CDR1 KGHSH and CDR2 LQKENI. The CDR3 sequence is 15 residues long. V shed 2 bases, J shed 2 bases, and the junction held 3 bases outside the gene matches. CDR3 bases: TGTGCCAGCTCACCAGGACAGGGGTCTAACACTGAAGCTTTCTTT. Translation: CASSPGQGSNTEAFF. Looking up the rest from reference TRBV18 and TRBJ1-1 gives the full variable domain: NAGVMQNPRHLVRRRGQEARLRCSPMKGHSHVYWYRQLPEEGLKFMVYLQKENIIDESGMPKERFSAEFPKEGPSILRIQQVVRGDSAAYFCASSPGQGSNTEAFFGQGTRLTVV.

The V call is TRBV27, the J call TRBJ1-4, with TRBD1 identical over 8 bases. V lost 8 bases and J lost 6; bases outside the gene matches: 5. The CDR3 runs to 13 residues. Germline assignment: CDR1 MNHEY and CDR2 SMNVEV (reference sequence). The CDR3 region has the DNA TGTGCCAGCTATTCGACAGGGGATGAAAAACTGTTTTTT. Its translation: CASYSTGDEKLFF.

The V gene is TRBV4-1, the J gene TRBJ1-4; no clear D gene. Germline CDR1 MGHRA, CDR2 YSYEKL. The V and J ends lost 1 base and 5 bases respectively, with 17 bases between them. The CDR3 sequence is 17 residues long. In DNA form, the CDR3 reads TGCGCCAGCAGCCAAGCCTCACAGTTAGGGCCGAATGAAAAACTGTTTTTT. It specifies CASSQASQLGPNEKLFF.

CDR3 sequence reads: CAWRLSEKLFF. CDR3 DNA: TGTGCCTGGAGGCTTTCTGAAAAACTGTTTTTT. This rearrangement joins TRBV30 to TRBJ1-4; D call uncertain. The germline V and J ends were trimmed by 3 bases and 7 bases, with 6 bases remaining between them. Per the germline V gene, CDR1 is GTSNPN and CDR2 is SVGIG (reference sequence). There are 11 residues in the CDR3.

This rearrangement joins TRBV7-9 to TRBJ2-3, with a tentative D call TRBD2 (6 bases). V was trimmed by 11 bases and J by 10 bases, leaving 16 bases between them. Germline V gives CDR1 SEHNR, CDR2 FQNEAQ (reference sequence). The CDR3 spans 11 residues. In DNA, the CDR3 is TGTGCCGGGCAAAGGCGCGGGGCGCAGTATTTT. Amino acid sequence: CAGQRRGAQYF. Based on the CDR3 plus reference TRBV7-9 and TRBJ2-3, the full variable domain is DTGVSQNPRHKITKRGQNVTFRCDPISEHNRLYWYRQTLGQGPEFLTYFQNEAQLEKSRLLSDRFSAERPKGSFSTLEIQRTEQGDSAMYLCAGQRRGAQYFGPGTRLTVL.